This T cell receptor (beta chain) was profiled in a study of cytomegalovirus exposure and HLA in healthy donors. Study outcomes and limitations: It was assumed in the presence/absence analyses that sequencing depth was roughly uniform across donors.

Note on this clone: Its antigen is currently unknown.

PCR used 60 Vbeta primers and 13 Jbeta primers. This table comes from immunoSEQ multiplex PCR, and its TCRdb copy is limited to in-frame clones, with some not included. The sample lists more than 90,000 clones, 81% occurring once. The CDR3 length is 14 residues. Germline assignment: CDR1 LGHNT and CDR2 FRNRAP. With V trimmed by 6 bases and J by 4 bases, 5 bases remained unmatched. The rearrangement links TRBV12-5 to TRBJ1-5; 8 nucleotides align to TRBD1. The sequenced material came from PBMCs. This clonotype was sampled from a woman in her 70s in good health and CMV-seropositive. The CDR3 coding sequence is TGTGCTAGTGGCCCCGACAGGGGAAATCAGCCCCAGCATTTT. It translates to CASGPDRGNQPQHF.